Presented here are 30 T cell receptor beta chains from one specimen sequenced in a study of long-term antiretroviral therapy in people with HIV. The libraries were made with immunoSEQ v3.0 at survey level. The repertoire was sequenced with immunoSEQ multiplex PCR; TCRdb's copy has only in-frame clones and lacks some. The sample has tens of thousands of clones; approximately 85% are singletons. The sequencing used unsorted PBMCs, collected 0.8 years before starting antiretroviral therapy. These receptors were collected from a man between 18 and 35 years old with HIV.

The V gene is TRBV7-2, the J gene TRBJ1-1, with D possibly being TRBD1 (5 bases). Germline V lookup: CDR1 SGHTA, CDR2 FQGNSA. There are 14 residues in the CDR3. The V end lost 5 bases, the J end lost 1 base, and 11 bases lay between the germline ends. Here the CDR3 reads CASSPGPKNTEAFF. CDR3 nucleotides: TGTGCCAGCAGCCCGGGACCCAAGAACACTGAAGCTTTCTTT.

A single count supports this clone. This rearrangement joins TRBV4-3 to TRBJ2-7; a possible D gene is TRBD1 (6 bases). The CDR3 length is 14 residues. Trimming took 5 bases from V and 2 from J, leaving 13 bases between them. Germline V CDR1 and CDR2: LGHNA, YSLEER. As DNA, the CDR3 is TGCGCCAGCAGCATTAGTAAGGGGGCCTACGAGCAGTACTTC. This codes for CASSISKGAYEQYF.

This clone has only a few counts. The CDR3 spells CASSFFGDSPLHF. CDR3 in DNA: TGTGCCAGCAGCTTTTTCGGGGATTCACCCCTCCACTTT. The chain carries TRBV7-9 and TRBJ1-6; D remains ambiguous. CDR1 is SEHNR and CDR2 is FQNEAQ in the germline V gene (reference sequence). V gave up 3 bases and J gave up 8 bases, with 8 bases separating them. This CDR3 spans 13 amino acids.

This clone was recorded once. The rearrangement links TRBV7-8 to TRBJ2-5; D is unclear. Germline V gene sequence: CDR1 SGHVS, CDR2 FQNEAQ. The CDR3 contains 14 residues. Trimming took off 4 bases at V and 0 bases at J, with 9 bases between the two ends. CDR3 amino acids: CASSSRTYQETQYF. Written as DNA, the CDR3 is TGTGCCAGCAGCTCGAGGACGTACCAAGAGACCCAGTACTTC.

The rearrangement links TRBV6-4 to TRBJ1-2; TRBD1 aligns across 7 bases. The germline V gene has CDR1 MRHNA and CDR2 SNTAGT. The CDR3 extends over 14 amino acids. After removal of 6 bases from V and 7 bases from J, the junction contained 11 bases not matched to a gene. The CDR3 DNA follows: TGTGCCAGCAGCGCCATGACAGGGACGGGTGGCTACACCTTC. Translation gives CASSAMTGTGGYTF.

The chain employs TRBV9 and TRBJ2-1, with 9 bases fitting TRBD1. V was clipped by 0 bases and J by 4 bases; unmatched bases: 2. Germline CDR1 SGDLS, CDR2 YYNGEE. This CDR3 region has 15 residues. The CDR3 region has the DNA TGTGCCAGCAGCGTAGAGGACAGGGGTTACAATGAGCAGTTCTTC. Translating it yields CASSVEDRGYNEQFF.

The rearrangement uses TRBV6-1 and TRBJ2-7, with D perhaps matching TRBD1 (5 bases). Germline V gene sequence: CDR1 MNHNS, CDR2 SASEGT. CDR3 length equals 14 residues. V gave up 7 bases and J gave up 7 bases, with 20 bases separating them. The CDR3 here is CASNRTPSPDEQYF. CDR3 coding DNA: TGTGCCAGCAACAGGACACCCTCTCCAGATGAGCAGTACTTC.

This clone was counted between two and nine times. This sample includes further DNA sequences coding for the same CDR3. The chain combines TRBV6-1 with TRBJ2-7; D gene ambiguous. V lost 1 base, J lost 0 bases, and 4 bases lay in between. Looked up from germline, CDR1 is MNHNS and CDR2 is SASEGT. The CDR3 contains 13 residues. The CDR3 bases are TGTGCCAGCAGTGAAGGGCTCTCCTACGAGCAGTACTTC. It is translated as CASSEGLSYEQYF.

The chain employs TRBV11-2 and TRBJ1-1; D is uncertain. V was shortened by 5 bases and J by 2 bases, with 15 bases between the two germline ends. The germline V gene encodes CDR1 SGHAT and CDR2 FQNNGV. The CDR3 has 15 residues. The chain's CDR3 is CASSAGTGPNTEAFF. The CDR3 nucleotides are TGTGCCAGCAGCGCTGGTACCGGGCCTAACACTGAAGCTTTCTTT.

The table lists this clone with a count of one. The rearrangement links TRBV18 to TRBJ2-7; tentatively, D is TRBD2 (6 bases). This CDR3 has 14 amino acids. V dropped 3 bases and J dropped 3 bases, with 12 bases sitting between them. Germline V gene data show CDR1 as KGHSH and CDR2 as LQKENI. In DNA form, the CDR3 reads TGTGCCAGCTCACCCGTCGGGGACTTCTACGAGCAGTACTTC. Protein product: CASSPVGDFYEQYF.

V usage is TRBV5-6 and J usage is TRBJ2-3; the D gene is possibly TRBD1 (6 bases). The CDR3 is 14 residues long. The V end was cut by 4 bases, the J end by 3 bases, with 12 bases between. Looked up from germline, CDR1 is SGHDT and CDR2 is YYEEEE. CDR3 sequence reads: CASSLGAATDTQYF. Here the CDR3 DNA reads TGTGCCAGCAGCCTGGGGGCAGCAACAGATACGCAGTATTTT.

The sample holds a few counts of this clone. The chain links TRBV4-3 to TRBJ1-5; D unclear. This CDR3 is 13 amino acids long. The V gene lost 0 bases and the J gene lost 8 bases, with 8 bases spanning the gap. The V gene's germline CDR1 is LGHNA and CDR2 YSLEER. The CDR3 loop reads CASSQDLIEPQHF. CDR3 nucleotide sequence: TGCGCCAGCAGCCAAGATCTTATCGAGCCCCAGCATTTT.

The chain has TRBV9 and TRBJ1-2; the match to TRBD1 covers 7 bases. CDR3 length equals 13 residues. Germline V gene data show CDR1 as SGDLS and CDR2 as YYNGEE. The junction had 4 bases not matched to a gene; V was cut back by 4 bases and J by 4 bases. The CDR3, as DNA: TGTGCCAGCAGCTCTACAGGGGTCTATGGCTACACCTTC. It yields the protein CASSSTGVYGYTF.

The V and J genes are TRBV11-2 and TRBJ2-7, with D perhaps being TRBD1 or TRBD2 (5 bases each). Between the trimmed V and J ends, which lost 5 bases and 0 bases, there was a span of 11 bases. The CDR3 length is 14 residues. Germline assignment: CDR1 SGHAT and CDR2 FQNNGV. The CDR3 region is CASSPGPSSYEQYF. CDR3 coding DNA: TGTGCCAGCAGCCCGGGGCCGAGCTCCTACGAGCAGTACTTC.

The V and J genes are TRBV7-2 and TRBJ1-2; perhaps TRBD1 as D (6 bases). Germline CDR1 reads SGHTA; CDR2 reads FQGNSA. V gave up 2 bases and J gave up 7 bases, with 17 bases separating them. This CDR3 has 15 residues. The CDR3 sequence: CASSLSSRGRVGYTF. CDR3 nucleotides: TGTGCCAGCAGCTTATCTTCCAGGGGCCGTGTTGGCTACACCTTC.

The rearrangement joins TRBV30 to TRBJ1-1, with unresolved D. The germline V gene encodes CDR1 GTSNPN and CDR2 SVGIG (reference sequence). CDR3 length equals 16 residues. V was trimmed by 4 bases and J by 5 bases, leaving 23 bases between them. CDR3 bases: TGTGCCTGGACCACGGCCCCCAGCGGACCGTGGACTGAAGCTTTCTTT. Translating gives CAWTTAPSGPWTEAFF.

This rearrangement joins TRBV29-1 to TRBJ1-1; D is possibly TRBD1 (5 bases). This CDR3 has 13 residues. V was cut by 6 bases and J by 0 bases, with 11 bases left in between. Germline CDR1 reads SQVTM; CDR2 reads ANQGSEA. Here the CDR3 DNA reads TGCAGCGTCGGGATGGGGGTGAACACTGAAGCTTTCTTT. Translation: CSVGMGVNTEAFF.

This rearrangement joins TRBV9 to TRBJ2-3; D is unclear. Per germline, CDR1 SGDLS and CDR2 YYNGEE. The V end was cut by 0 bases, the J end by 0 bases, with 11 bases between. The length of the CDR3 is 16 residues. The CDR3 sequence: CASSVAGVGSTDTQYF. For the CDR3, the DNA is TGTGCCAGCAGCGTAGCTGGCGTGGGGAGCACAGATACGCAGTATTTT. Based on the CDR3 plus reference TRBV9 and TRBJ2-3, the full variable domain is DSGVTQTPKHLITATGQRVTLRCSPRSGDLSVYWYQQSLDQGLQFLIQYYNGEERAKGNILERFSAQQFPDLHSELNLSSLELGDSALYFCASSVAGVGSTDTQYFGPGTRLTVL.

The chain links TRBV14 to TRBJ2-5, with a possible D match to TRBD1 (6 bases). CDR1 and CDR2 (germline): SGHDN, FVKESK. V lost 0 bases and J 4 bases, leaving 12 bases between the germline ends. This CDR3 has 15 residues. The CDR3 loop is CASSQDRARGETQYF. CDR3 nucleotide sequence: TGTGCCAGCAGCCAAGATCGGGCCAGGGGAGAGACCCAGTACTTC.

The chain joins TRBV5-1 to TRBJ2-1, with 9 bases aligning to TRBD1. In germline, CDR1 is SGHRS, CDR2 YFSETQ. V dropped 2 bases and J dropped 7; count of bases not matched to a gene: 10. The CDR3 length is 16 residues. CDR3 amino acids: CASSLSGTGIWNEQFF. CDR3 coding DNA: TGCGCCAGCAGCTTAAGCGGGACAGGGATATGGAATGAGCAGTTCTTC.

The genes are TRBV7-9 and TRBJ2-7; tentative D call: TRBD2 (6 bases). The CDR3 loop spans 12 amino acids. The germline gives CDR1 SEHNR, CDR2 FQNEAQ (reference sequence). Trimming removed 4 bases from V and 5 bases from J, with 9 bases in between. The CDR3: CASSYGEDEQYF. The CDR3 nucleotides read TGTGCCAGCAGCTACGGGGAGGACGAGCAGTACTTC.

The chain couples TRBV11-3 to TRBJ2-5, with D perhaps given as TRBD1 or TRBD2 (5 bases each). With 2 bases removed from V and 4 bases from J, the gap between germline ends came to 11 bases. The CDR3 length is 14 residues. Germline V gene data show CDR1 as SGHNT and CDR2 as YENEEA. The CDR3 sequence is CASSLRNGAETQYF. The CDR3 region has the DNA TGTGCCAGCAGCTTACGGAACGGGGCAGAGACCCAGTACTTC. Based on the CDR3 plus reference TRBV11-3 and TRBJ2-5, the full variable domain is EAGVVQSPRYKIIEKKQPVAFWCNPISGHNTLYWYLQNLGQGPELLIRYENEEAVDDSQLPKDRFSAERLKGVDSTLKIQPAELGDSAVYLCASSLRNGAETQYFGPGTRLLVL.

This chain links TRBV4-2 with TRBJ1-2, with D uncertain. V was cut by 2 bases and J by 3 bases, with 13 bases left in between. CDR1 and CDR2 from the germline V gene are LGHNA and YNFKEQ. The CDR3 runs to 15 residues. CDR3 in DNA: TGTGCCAGCAGCCAACAGGCCGTAACTCACTATGGCTACACCTTC. This gives the protein CASSQQAVTHYGYTF.

V usage is TRBV5-1 and J usage is TRBJ1-5; D is unresolved. CDR1 is SGHRS and CDR2 is YFSETQ in the germline V gene. Trimming cost V 1 base and J 1 base, with 9 bases left between them. The CDR3 is made up of 15 amino acids. This CDR3 reads CASSLWGRSNQPQHF. For the CDR3, the DNA is TGCGCCAGCAGCTTGTGGGGTAGGAGCAATCAGCCCCAGCATTTT.

The chain couples TRBV9 to TRBJ1-3; weak D call: TRBD1 (5 bases). CDR3 size: 16 residues. Trimming stripped 3 bases from V and 4 bases from J, with 17 bases between. Germline CDR1 and CDR2: SGDLS and YYNGEE. The CDR3, as DNA: TGTGCCAGCAGCGCACAACTCTGGGGGAGAGGAAACACCATATATTTT. This gives the protein CASSAQLWGRGNTIYF.

The rearrangement links TRBV9 to TRBJ2-7; D is perhaps TRBD2 (5 bases). The germline gives CDR1 SGDLS, CDR2 YYNGEE. The CDR3 is 14 amino acids. V was pared by 4 bases and J by 5 bases, with 16 bases between. The CDR3 reads CASSFSGVDHEQYF. CDR3 bases: TGTGCCAGCAGCTTCTCCGGGGTAGACCACGAGCAGTACTTC.

This chain links TRBV7-9 with TRBJ1-2; perhaps TRBD1 as D (6 bases). Germline loops: CDR1 SEHNR, CDR2 FQNEAQ (reference sequence). Trimming took off 6 bases at V and 4 bases at J, with 15 bases between the two ends. CDR3 length: 14 amino acids. In DNA, the CDR3 is TGTGCCAGCAGGAGGACAGAAGTTACCTATGGCTACACCTTC. Amino acids: CASRRTEVTYGYTF.

Only a few counts were recorded for this clone. The chain carries TRBV5-6 and TRBJ2-1; D is perhaps TRBD1 or TRBD2 (5 bases each). In germline, CDR1 is SGHDT, CDR2 YYEEEE. This CDR3 comprises 11 residues. The V and J ends lost 3 bases and 7 bases respectively, with 5 bases between them. In DNA, the CDR3 is TGTGCCAGCAGCTGGGGGAATGAGCAGTTCTTC. Protein: CASSWGNEQFF. The full variable domain, its missing parts supplied by reference TRBV5-6 and TRBJ2-1, is DAGVTQSPTHLIKTRGQQVTLRCSPKSGHDTVSWYQQALGQGPQFIFQYYEEEERQRGNFPDRFSGHQFPNYSSELNVNALLLGDSALYLCASSWGNEQFFGPGTRLTVL.

The genes are TRBV9 and TRBJ2-3, with D perhaps matching TRBD2 (6 bases). The germline V and J ends were trimmed by 6 bases and 2 bases, with 16 bases remaining between them. This CDR3 has 15 amino acids. Looked up from germline, CDR1 is SGDLS and CDR2 is YYNGEE. The CDR3 loop reads CASTLRAGSTDTQYF. CDR3 bases: TGTGCCAGCACCCTTCGAGCGGGCTCCACAGATACGCAGTATTTT.

A few counts support this clone. The V call is TRBV28, the J call TRBJ1-6; D is unclear. The CDR3 has 15 residues. V lost 2 bases and J 4 bases, leaving 9 bases between the germline ends. The germline V gene has CDR1 MDHEN and CDR2 SYDVKM. CDR3 bases: TGTGCCAGCAGTTTAAGAGAAGGGTATAATTCACCCCTCCACTTT. This sequence encodes CASSLREGYNSPLHF.